This TCR beta chain was documented in a study of blood T cell repertoires in COVID-19. The CDR3 spans 14 residues. The germline CDR1 and CDR2 sequences are WNHNN and SYGVQD (reference sequence). With 3 bases removed from V and 0 bases from J, the gap between germline ends came to 6 bases. Adults between about 18 and 95 years of age took part from about 24 US areas. This clone appeared a few times. Profiled with immunoSEQ multiplex PCR; TCRdb holds only in-frame clones, not every one. This repertoire shows 300,000 or so clones, about 93% found once; its top ten account for 1.1%. This sequence originates from a woman between 25 and 40 years old who had recovered from COVID-19. The chain is built from TRBV10-1 and TRBJ1-3, with no clear D. Sequenced: PBMCs or T cells enriched from blood (not recorded which). CDR3 in DNA: TGCGCCAGCAGTGAATCGGGCTCTGGAAACACCATATATTTT. It is translated as CASSESGSGNTIYF.